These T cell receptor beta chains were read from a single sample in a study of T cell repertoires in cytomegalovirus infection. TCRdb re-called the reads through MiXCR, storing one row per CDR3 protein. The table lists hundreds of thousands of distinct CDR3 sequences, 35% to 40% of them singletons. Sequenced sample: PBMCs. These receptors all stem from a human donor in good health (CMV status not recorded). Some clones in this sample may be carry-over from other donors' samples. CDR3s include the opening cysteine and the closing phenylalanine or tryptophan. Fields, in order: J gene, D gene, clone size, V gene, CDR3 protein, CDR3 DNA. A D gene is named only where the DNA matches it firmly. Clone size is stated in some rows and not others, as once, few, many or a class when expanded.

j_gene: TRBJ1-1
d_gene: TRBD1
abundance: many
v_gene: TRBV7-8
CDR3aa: CASSLGGTGRTEAFF
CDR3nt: TGTGCCAGCAGCCTCGGGGGGACAGGGCGTACTGAAGCTTTCTTT

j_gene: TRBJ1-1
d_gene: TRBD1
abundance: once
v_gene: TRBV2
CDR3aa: CASRPTGWRTEAFF
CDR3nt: TGTGCCAGCAGACCGACAGGGTGGAGAACTGAAGCTTTCTTT

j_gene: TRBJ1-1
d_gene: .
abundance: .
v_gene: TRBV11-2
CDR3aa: CASSLDGGLNTEAFF
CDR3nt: TGTGCCAGCAGCTTAGATGGGGGCCTGAACACTGAAGCTTTCTTT

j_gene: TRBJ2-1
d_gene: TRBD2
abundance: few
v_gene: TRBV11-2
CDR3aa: CASSLAAGLAGEGVWNEQFF
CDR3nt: TGTGCCAGCAGCTTAGCCGCGGGACTAGCGGGAGAGGGGGTGTGGAATGAGCAGTTCTTC

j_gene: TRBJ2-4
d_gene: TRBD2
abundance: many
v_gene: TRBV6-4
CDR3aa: CASSDTSGGANIQYF
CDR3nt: TGTGCCAGCAGTGACACTAGCGGGGGGGCAAACATTCAGTACTTC

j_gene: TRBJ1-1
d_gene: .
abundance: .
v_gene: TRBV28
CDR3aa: CASSFPPGMNTEAFF
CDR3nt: TGTGCCAGCAGTTTTCCCCCGGGCATGAACACTGAAGCTTTCTTT

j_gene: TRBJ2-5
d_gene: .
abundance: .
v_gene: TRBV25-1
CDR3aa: CASSDGMWVTGKVTETQYF
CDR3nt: TGTGCCAGCAGCGACGGGATGTGGGTTACAGGGAAAGTTACAGAGACCCAGTACTTC

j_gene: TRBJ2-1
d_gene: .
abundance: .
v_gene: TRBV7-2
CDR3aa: CASSPTRISYKEQFF
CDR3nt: TGTGCCAGCAGTCCTACTAGGATTTCCTACAAGGAGCAGTTCTTC

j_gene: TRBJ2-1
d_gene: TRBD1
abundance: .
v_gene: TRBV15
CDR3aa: CATSRDRGYNEQFF
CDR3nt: TGTGCCACCAGCAGGGACAGGGGTTACAATGAGCAGTTCTTC

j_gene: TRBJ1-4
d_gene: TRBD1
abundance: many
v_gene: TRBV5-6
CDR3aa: CASSLRQGLASYEKLFF
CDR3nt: TGTGCCAGCAGCTTGCGACAGGGGTTAGCGTCCTATGAAAAACTGTTTTTT

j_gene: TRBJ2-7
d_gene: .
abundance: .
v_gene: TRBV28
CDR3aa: CASSLSFRGLGEQYF
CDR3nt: TGTGCCAGCAGTTTGTCTTTTCGGGGGCTCGGAGAGCAGTACTTC

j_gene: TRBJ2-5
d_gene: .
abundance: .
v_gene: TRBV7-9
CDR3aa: CASSLELEYQETQYF
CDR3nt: TGTGCCAGCAGCTTAGAATTAGAATACCAAGAGACCCAGTACTTC

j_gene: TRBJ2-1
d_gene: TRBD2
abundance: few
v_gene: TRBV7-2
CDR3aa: CASSQWAGGYEQFF
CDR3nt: TGTGCCAGCAGCCAATGGGCGGGAGGGTATGAGCAGTTCTTC

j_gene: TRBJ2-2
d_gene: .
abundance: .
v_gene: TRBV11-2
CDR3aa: CASSLLRSELFF
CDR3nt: TGTGCCAGCAGCTTATTGCGTTCGGAACTGTTTTTT

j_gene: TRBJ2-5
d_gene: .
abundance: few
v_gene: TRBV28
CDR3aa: CASSSPRGKGETQYF
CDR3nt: TGTGCCAGCAGTTCGCCACGCGGGAAGGGAGAGACCCAGTACTTC

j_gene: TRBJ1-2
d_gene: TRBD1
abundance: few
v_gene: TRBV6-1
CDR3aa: CASPGQGAGGYTF
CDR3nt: TGTGCCAGTCCGGGACAGGGGGCGGGGGGCTACACCTTC

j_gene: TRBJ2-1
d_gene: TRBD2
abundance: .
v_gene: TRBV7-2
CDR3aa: CASSLVAGGADEQFF
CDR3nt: TGTGCCAGCAGCTTAGTAGCGGGGGGGGCGGATGAGCAGTTCTTC

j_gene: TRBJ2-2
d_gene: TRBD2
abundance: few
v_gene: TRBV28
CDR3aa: CASGIAGNTGELFF
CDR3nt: TGTGCCAGCGGAATAGCGGGGAACACCGGGGAGCTGTTTTTT

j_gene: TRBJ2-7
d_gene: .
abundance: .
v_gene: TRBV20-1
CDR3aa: CSDPVWGWRDEQYF
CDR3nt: TGCAGTGATCCCGTGTGGGGCTGGAGGGACGAGCAGTACTTC

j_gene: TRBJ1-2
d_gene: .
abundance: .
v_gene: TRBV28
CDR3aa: CASSPIGSGGWRYGYTF
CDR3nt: TGTGCCAGCAGTCCTATCGGTTCGGGGGGTTGGCGTTATGGCTACACCTTC

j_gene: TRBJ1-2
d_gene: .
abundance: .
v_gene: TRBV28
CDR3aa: CASSFAVDGYTF
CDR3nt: TGTGCCAGCAGTTTCGCCGTGGATGGCTACACCTTC

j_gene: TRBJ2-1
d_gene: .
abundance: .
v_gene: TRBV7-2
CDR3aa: CASSRSGGPYNEQFF
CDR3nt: TGTGCCAGCAGTCGGAGCGGTGGGCCGTACAATGAGCAGTTCTTC

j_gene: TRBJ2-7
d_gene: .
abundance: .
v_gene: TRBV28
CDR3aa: CASIGRSPPYEQYF
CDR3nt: TGTGCCAGCATTGGCCGATCACCTCCCTACGAGCAGTACTTC

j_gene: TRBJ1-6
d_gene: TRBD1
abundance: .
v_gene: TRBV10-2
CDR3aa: CASSEGTGHSPLHF
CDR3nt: TGCGCCAGCAGTGAGGGGACAGGGCATTCACCCCTCCACTTT

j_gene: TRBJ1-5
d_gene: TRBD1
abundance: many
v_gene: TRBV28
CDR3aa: CASSRQGEEQPQHF
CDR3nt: TGTGCCAGCTCCAGACAGGGGGAGGAACAGCCCCAGCATTTT

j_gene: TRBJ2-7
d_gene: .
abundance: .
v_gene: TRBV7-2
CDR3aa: CASSLGATVSYEQYF
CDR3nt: TGTGCCAGCAGCTTAGGAGCGACCGTTTCCTACGAGCAGTACTTC

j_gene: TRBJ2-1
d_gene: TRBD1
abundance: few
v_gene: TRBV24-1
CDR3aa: CATSEGGTGVNEQFF
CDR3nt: TGTGCCACCAGTGAGGGCGGGACAGGGGTGAATGAGCAGTTCTTC

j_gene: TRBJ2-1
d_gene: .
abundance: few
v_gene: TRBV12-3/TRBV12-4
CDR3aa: CASSFGGVLPYNEQFF
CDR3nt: TGTGCCAGCAGTTTTGGTGGGGTCCTTCCTTACAATGAGCAGTTCTTC

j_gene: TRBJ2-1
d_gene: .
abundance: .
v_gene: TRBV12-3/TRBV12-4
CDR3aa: CASSLRGEQFF
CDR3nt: TGTGCCAGCAGTTTAAGAGGAGAGCAGTTCTTC

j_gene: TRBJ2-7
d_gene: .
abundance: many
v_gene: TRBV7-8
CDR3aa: CASSLAGRNYFYEQYF
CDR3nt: TGTGCCAGCAGCTTAGCTGGCAGGAATTATTTCTACGAGCAGTACTTC

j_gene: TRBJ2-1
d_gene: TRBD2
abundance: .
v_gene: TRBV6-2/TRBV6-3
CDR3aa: CASSEVVAGGQGEQFF
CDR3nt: TGTGCCAGCAGTGAGGTGGTAGCGGGAGGACAAGGTGAGCAGTTCTTC

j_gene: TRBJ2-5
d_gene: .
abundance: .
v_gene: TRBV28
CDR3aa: CASSFRNKQETQYF
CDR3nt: TGTGCCAGCAGTTTTAGGAACAAGCAAGAGACCCAGTACTTC

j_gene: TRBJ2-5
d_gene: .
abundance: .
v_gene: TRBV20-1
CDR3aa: CSARRLGRTSGQTQYF
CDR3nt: TGCAGTGCTAGAAGGCTCGGCAGAACTTCCGGGCAGACCCAGTACTTC

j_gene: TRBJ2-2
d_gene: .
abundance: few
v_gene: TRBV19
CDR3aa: CASTRVISNTGELFF
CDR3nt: TGTGCCAGTACCCGGGTCATATCGAACACCGGGGAGCTGTTTTTT

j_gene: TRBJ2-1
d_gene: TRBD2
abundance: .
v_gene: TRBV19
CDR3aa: CAISVSGSTHEQFF
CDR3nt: TGTGCCATTAGTGTTAGCGGGAGTACCCATGAGCAGTTCTTC

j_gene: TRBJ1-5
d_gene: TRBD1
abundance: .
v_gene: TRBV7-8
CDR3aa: CASSFVRQGAYQPQHF
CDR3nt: TGTGCCAGCAGCTTCGTAAGACAGGGGGCATATCAGCCCCAGCATTTT

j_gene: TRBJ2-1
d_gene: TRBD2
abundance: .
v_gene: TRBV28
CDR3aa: CASSLPGTSGINEQFF
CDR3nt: TGTGCCAGCAGTCTCCCCGGGACTAGCGGGATCAATGAGCAGTTCTTC

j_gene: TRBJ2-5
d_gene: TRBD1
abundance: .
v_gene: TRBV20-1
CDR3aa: CSARVPTGVQETQYF
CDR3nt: TGCAGTGCTAGAGTTCCCACAGGGGTTCAAGAGACCCAGTACTTC

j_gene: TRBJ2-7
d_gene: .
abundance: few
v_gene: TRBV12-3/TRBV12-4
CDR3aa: CASSRAVLLGNEQYF
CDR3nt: TGTGCCAGCAGCCGCGCAGTGCTACTCGGGAACGAGCAGTACTTC

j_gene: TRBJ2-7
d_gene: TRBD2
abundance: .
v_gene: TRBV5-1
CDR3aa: CASSLGAAGLDEQYF
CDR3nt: TGCGCCAGCAGCTTGGGGGCCGCGGGACTAGACGAGCAGTACTTC

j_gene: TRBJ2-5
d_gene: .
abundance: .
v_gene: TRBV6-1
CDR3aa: CASSVVSQETQYF
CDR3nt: TGTGCCAGCAGTGTAGTGTCGCAGGAGACCCAGTACTTC

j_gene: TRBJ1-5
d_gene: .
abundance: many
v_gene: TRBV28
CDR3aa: CASSYFWTVRGNQPQHF
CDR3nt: TGTGCCAGCAGTTATTTCTGGACAGTTCGTGGGAATCAGCCCCAGCATTTT

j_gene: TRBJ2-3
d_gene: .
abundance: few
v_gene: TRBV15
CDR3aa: CATSVPRLTDTQYF
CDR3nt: TGTGCCACCAGCGTCCCAAGACTCACAGATACGCAGTATTTT

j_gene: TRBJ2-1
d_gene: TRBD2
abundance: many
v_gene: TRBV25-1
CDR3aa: CASSEPSTSGRLMNEQFF
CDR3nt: TGTGCCAGCAGTGAACCGTCTACTAGCGGGAGGTTGATGAATGAGCAGTTCTTC

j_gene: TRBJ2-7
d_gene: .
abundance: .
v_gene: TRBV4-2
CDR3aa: CASSPGWRASTYEQYF
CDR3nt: TGTGCCAGCAGCCCCGGCTGGAGGGCGTCTACCTACGAGCAGTACTTC

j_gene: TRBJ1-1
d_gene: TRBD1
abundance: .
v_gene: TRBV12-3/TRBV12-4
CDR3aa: CASTLLGQGPNTEAFF
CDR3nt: TGTGCCAGCACCCTTCTGGGACAGGGCCCGAACACTGAAGCTTTCTTT

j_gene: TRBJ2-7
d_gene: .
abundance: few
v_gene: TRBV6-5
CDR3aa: CASSYSERTYSYEQYF
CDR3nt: TGTGCCAGCAGTTACTCCGAGAGAACTTACTCCTACGAGCAGTACTTC

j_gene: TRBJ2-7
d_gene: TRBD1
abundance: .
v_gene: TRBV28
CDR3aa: CASRSPGTEDYEQYF
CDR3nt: TGTGCCAGCAGGTCCCCCGGGACAGAGGATTACGAGCAGTACTTC

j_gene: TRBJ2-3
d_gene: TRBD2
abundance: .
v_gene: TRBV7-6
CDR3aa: CASSKTSDFTDTQYF
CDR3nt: TGTGCCAGCAGCAAGACTAGCGATTTTACAGATACGCAGTATTTT

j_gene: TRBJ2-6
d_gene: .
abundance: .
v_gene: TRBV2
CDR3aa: CASSPDSLHSGANVLTF
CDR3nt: TGTGCCAGCAGCCCGGACAGTCTCCACTCTGGGGCCAACGTCCTGACTTTC

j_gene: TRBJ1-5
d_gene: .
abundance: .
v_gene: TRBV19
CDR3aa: CASSFGAFRGSNQPQHF
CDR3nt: TGTGCCAGTAGTTTTGGGGCCTTCCGAGGGAGCAATCAGCCCCAGCATTTT

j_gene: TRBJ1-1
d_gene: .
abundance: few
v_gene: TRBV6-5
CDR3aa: CASSQGGREAATEAFF
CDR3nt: TGTGCCAGCAGTCAAGGGGGGAGGGAAGCGGCCACTGAAGCTTTCTTT

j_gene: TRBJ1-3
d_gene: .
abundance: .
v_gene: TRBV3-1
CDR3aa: CASSQADSRGIYF
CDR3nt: TGTGCCAGCAGCCAAGCGGACAGCCGGGGTATATATTTT